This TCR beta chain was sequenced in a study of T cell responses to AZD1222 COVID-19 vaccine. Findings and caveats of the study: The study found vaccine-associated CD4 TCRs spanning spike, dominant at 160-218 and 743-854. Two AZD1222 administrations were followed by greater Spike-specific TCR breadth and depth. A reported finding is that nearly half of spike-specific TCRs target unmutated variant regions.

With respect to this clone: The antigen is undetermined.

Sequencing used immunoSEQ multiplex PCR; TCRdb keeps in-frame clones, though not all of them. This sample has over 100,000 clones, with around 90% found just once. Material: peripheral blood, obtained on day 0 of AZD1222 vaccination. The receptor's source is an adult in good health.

The CDR3 DNA sequence: TGTGCCATCAGTGAGTCGGTATACGGACAGGCCTTCTCCTACGAGCAGTACTTC. Protein sequence: CAISESVYGQAFSYEQYF. The chain employs TRBV10-3 and TRBJ2-7; 7 positions match TRBD1. Trimming took 0 bases from V and 0 from J; bases not matched to a gene: 11. The CDR3 sequence is 18 residues long. The germline V gene encodes CDR1 ENHRY and CDR2 SYGVKD.